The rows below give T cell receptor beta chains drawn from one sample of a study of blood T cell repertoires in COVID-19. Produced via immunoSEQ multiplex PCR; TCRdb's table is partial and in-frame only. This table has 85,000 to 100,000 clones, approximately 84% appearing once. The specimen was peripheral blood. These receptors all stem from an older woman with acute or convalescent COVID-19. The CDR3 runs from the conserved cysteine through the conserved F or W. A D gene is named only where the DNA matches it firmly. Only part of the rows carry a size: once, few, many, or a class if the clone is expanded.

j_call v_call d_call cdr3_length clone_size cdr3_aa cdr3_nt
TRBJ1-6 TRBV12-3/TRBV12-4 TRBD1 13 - CACRGQGNSPLHF TGTGCCTGCAGGGGGCAGGGGAATTCACCCCTCCACTTT
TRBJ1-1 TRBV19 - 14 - CASGTVTMNTEAFF TGTGCCAGTGGTACAGTTACTATGAACACTGAAGCTTTCTTT
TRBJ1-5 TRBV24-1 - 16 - CATSDTEGGRNQPQHF TGTGCCACCAGTGATACTGAGGGAGGGAGGAATCAGCCCCAGCATTTT
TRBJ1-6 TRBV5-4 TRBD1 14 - CASTLQGENSPLHF TGTGCCAGCACCTTACAGGGGGAGAATTCACCCCTCCACTTT
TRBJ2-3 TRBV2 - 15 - CASSRDGGQADTQYF TGTGCCAGCAGCAGGGACGGGGGGCAAGCAGATACGCAGTATTTT
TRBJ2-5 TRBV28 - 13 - CASSLWQQETQYF TGTGCCAGCAGTTTATGGCAGCAAGAGACCCAGTACTTC
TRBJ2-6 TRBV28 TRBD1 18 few CASSFLRGRFSGANVLTF TGTGCCAGCAGTTTTCTCAGGGGGCGTTTTTCCGGGGCCAACGTCCTGACTTTC
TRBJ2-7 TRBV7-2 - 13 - CASSLEVGYEQYF TGTGCCAGCAGCTTGGAGGTCGGCTACGAGCAGTACTTC
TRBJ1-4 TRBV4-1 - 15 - CASSQPRQRNEKLFF TGCGCCAGCAGCCAACCGAGACAGAGAAATGAAAAACTGTTTTTT
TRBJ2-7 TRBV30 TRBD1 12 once CAWSGTGHEQYF TGTGCCTGGAGTGGGACAGGGCACGAGCAGTACTTC
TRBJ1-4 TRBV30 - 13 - CAWSRRTPEKLFF TGTGCCTGGAGTAGAAGGACTCCTGAAAAACTGTTTTTT
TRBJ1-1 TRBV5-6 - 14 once CASRKGYYGTEAFF TGTGCCAGCCGAAAGGGGTACTACGGAACTGAAGCTTTCTTT
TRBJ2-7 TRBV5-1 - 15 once CASSGGTGMTYEQYF TGCGCCAGCAGCGGGGGGACCGGCATGACCTACGAGCAGTACTTC
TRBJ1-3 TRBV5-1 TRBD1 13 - CASSPDRANTIYF TGCGCCAGCAGCCCAGACAGGGCAAACACCATATATTTT
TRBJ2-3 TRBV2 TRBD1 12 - CASSQGADTQYF TGTGCCAGCTCTCAGGGGGCAGATACGCAGTATTTT
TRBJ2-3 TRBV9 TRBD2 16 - CASSVGQGGGTDTQYF TGTGCCAGCAGCGTAGGGCAGGGAGGGGGCACAGATACGCAGTATTTT
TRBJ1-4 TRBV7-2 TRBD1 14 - CASRDRALDEKLFF TGTGCCAGCAGGGACAGGGCCCTGGATGAAAAACTGTTTTTT